Presented here are 20 T cell receptor beta chains from one specimen sequenced in a study of response to subunit inactivated influenza vaccine. TCRdb fed the RT-PCR reads into MiXCR, producing one record per CDR3 protein. This table has roughly 700,000 distinct CDR3 sequences, over 11% appearing once. The specimen comprised PBMCs from blood, sampled 14 to 15 days before vaccination. These receptors were collected from a man in his fifties or sixties who received an inactivated influenza vaccine.

Remarks on this clonotype: A junction end diverges from the germline sequence, so it may reflect a read error. The rearrangement uses TRBV20-1 and TRBJ2-1; 12 bases fit TRBD2. CDR3 length: 16 residues. Germline V gives CDR1 DFQATT, CDR2 SNEGSKA (reference sequence). CDR3 protein: CCARSSSGRANNEQFF. CDR3 sequence (DNA): TGCTGTGCTAGATCCTCTAGCGGGAGGGCTAACAATGAGCAGTTCTTC.

The chain carries TRBV6-1 and TRBJ2-7, with 9 bases aligning to TRBD2. There are 14 residues in the CDR3. CDR1 is MNHNS and CDR2 is SASEGT in the germline V gene. The junction had 6 bases not matched to a gene; V was cut back by 6 bases and J by 3 bases. As DNA, the CDR3 is TGTGCCAGCAGAAAAAGAGCGGGGGGCTACGAGCAGTACTTC. This codes for CASRKRAGGYEQYF.

The sample holds many counts of this clonotype. V gene TRBV2 combines with J gene TRBJ2-3; no reliable D call. The CDR3 runs 15 residues. The germline CDR1 and CDR2 sequences are SNHLY and FYNNEI. V lost 2 bases, J lost 0 bases, and 9 bases lay in between. The DNA of the CDR3 is TGTGCCAGCAGTGAATGGAGCACCAGCACAGATACGCAGTATTTT. Residues: CASSEWSTSTDTQYF.

A few counts support this clonotype. V usage is TRBV15 and J usage is TRBJ2-7, with D perhaps matching TRBD1 (6 bases). The germline V and J ends were trimmed by 1 base and 3 bases, with 16 bases remaining between them. Per the germline V gene, CDR1 is LNHNV and CDR2 is YYDKDF (reference sequence). CDR3 length: 16 residues. CDR3 sequence (DNA): TGTGCCACCAGCAGAGGAATGAGGGCACAGGGCTACGAGCAGTACTTC. Protein product: CATSRGMRAQGYEQYF.

This clonotype was recorded a few times. This rearrangement joins TRBV6-1 to TRBJ2-7, with 12 positions matching TRBD2. V was clipped by 6 bases and J by 2 bases; unmatched bases: 11. Germline values: CDR1 MNHNS, CDR2 SASEGT. CDR3 length equals 17 residues. This chain's CDR3 is CASSPAGTSGPAYEQYF. In DNA form, the CDR3 reads TGTGCCAGCAGCCCCGCCGGGACTAGCGGGCCAGCCTACGAGCAGTACTTC.

A few counts support this clonotype. The rearrangement links TRBV4-3 to TRBJ2-1; 7 nucleotides match TRBD2. The germline V gene encodes CDR1 LGHNA and CDR2 YSLEER. The CDR3 totals 16 residues. V lost 0 bases and J lost 7; bases outside the gene matches: 9. DNA of the CDR3: TGCGCCAGCAGCCAAGATTGGGAGGGTGGAGGGAATGAGCAGTTCTTC. Its protein product is CASSQDWEGGGNEQFF.

V and J are TRBV28 and TRBJ2-7; TRBD1 matches at 9 bases. CDR1 and CDR2 from the germline V gene are MDHEN and SYDVKM. The CDR3 is made up of 15 amino acids. With 2 bases clipped from V and 2 bases from J, the junction kept 4 bases outside the gene matches. CDR3 in DNA: TGTGCCAGCAGTTTACCGGGACAGGGAACCTACGAGCAGTACTTC. This sequence encodes CASSLPGQGTYEQYF.

The chain combines TRBV15 with TRBJ2-5; weak D call: TRBD1 (6 bases). The CDR3 consists of 14 residues. Germline lookup yields CDR1 LNHNV and CDR2 YYDKDF (reference sequence). The V and J ends lost 1 base and 1 base respectively, with 7 bases between them. The CDR3 nucleotides are TGTGCCACCAGCAGAGGGACAGTCCAAGAGACCCAGTACTTC. The encoded protein is CATSRGTVQETQYF.

Only a few counts were recorded for this clonotype. This chain joins TRBV2 and TRBJ2-1, with 14 positions matching TRBD2. The CDR3 is made up of 17 amino acids. Germline assignment: CDR1 SNHLY and CDR2 FYNNEI. V lost 6 bases, J lost 4 bases, and 8 bases stayed unmatched. CDR3 in amino acids: CASSDRLAGGPYNEQFF. Here the CDR3 DNA reads TGTGCCAGCAGCGACCGACTAGCGGGAGGGCCTTACAATGAGCAGTTCTTC.

This clonotype was seen a handful of times. The chain carries TRBV4-3 and TRBJ2-1; TRBD2 aligns across 9 bases. Losses at the gene ends were 0 bases for V and 2 bases for J; bases not matched to a gene: 5. The CDR3 sequence is 17 residues long. The germline CDR1 and CDR2 sequences are LGHNA and YSLEER. CDR3: CASSQDMAGGPYNEQFF. CDR3 nucleotides: TGCGCCAGCAGCCAAGATATGGCGGGGGGGCCCTACAATGAGCAGTTCTTC.

In the case of this clonotype: A much more abundant neighbour one base away suggests this may be a read error. The chain couples TRBV20-1 to TRBJ2-5, with 9 bases lining up with TRBD2. From germline, CDR1 is DFQATT and CDR2 SNEGSKA (reference sequence). CDR3 size: 15 residues. J lost 9 bases, V lost 3 bases, and 14 bases had no gene match. CDR3: CSARRLAGSWEAQYF. CDR3 in DNA: TGCAGTGCTAGGAGGCTAGCGGGGTCATGGGAGGCCCAGTACTTC.

This clonotype was detected only a few times. The rearrangement joins TRBV12-5 to TRBJ1-1; D not certain. The germline gives CDR1 LGHNT, CDR2 FRNRAP. The CDR3 is 14 amino acids. Trimming cost V 6 bases and J 0 bases, with 11 bases left between them. The CDR3 protein is CASGMGGLNTEAFF. DNA for the CDR3: TGTGCTAGTGGCATGGGAGGACTGAACACTGAAGCTTTCTTT.

This clonotype was detected only a few times. The V call is TRBV28, the J call TRBJ2-1, with a possible D match to TRBD2 (6 bases). Germline V gene lookup returns CDR1 MDHEN and CDR2 SYDVKM. V dropped 8 bases and J dropped 7 bases, with 12 bases sitting between them. This CDR3 comprises 12 residues. CDR3 amino acids: CASEKEGNEQFF. Here the CDR3 DNA reads TGTGCCAGCGAAAAGGAGGGAAATGAGCAGTTCTTC.

This clonotype has only a few counts. The rearrangement links TRBV12-3 or TRBV12-4 to TRBJ2-7, with D possibly matching TRBD1 (5 bases). This CDR3 comprises 13 residues. V was clipped by 2 bases and J by 6 bases, with 11 bases between them. The DNA for the CDR3 is TGTGCCAGCAGTTTATCAGGGCCCTCCGAGCAGTACTTC. Translation gives CASSLSGPSEQYF.

This clonotype was picked up a small number of times. The genes are TRBV9 and TRBJ1-1; 9 nucleotides align to TRBD1. The CDR3 has 16 residues. V lost 4 bases and J lost 2; bases outside the gene matches: 9. Per germline, CDR1 SGDLS and CDR2 YYNGEE. The CDR3 region has the DNA TGTGCCAGCAGCCCCCGGACAGGGGCAAGTAACACTGAAGCTTTCTTT. It translates to CASSPRTGASNTEAFF.

The rearrangement uses TRBV6-6 and TRBJ2-7; no clear D. There are 13 residues in the CDR3. CDR1 and CDR2 (germline): MNHNY, SVGAGI (reference sequence). The V end was cut by 0 bases, the J end by 1 base, with 4 bases between. In DNA form, the CDR3 reads TGTGCCAGCAGTTACTCGACGTCCTACGAGCAGTACTTC. It is translated as CASSYSTSYEQYF.

This clonotype was detected a few times. V gene TRBV19 combines with J gene TRBJ2-1, with 13 bases identical to TRBD2. Germline values: CDR1 LNHDA, CDR2 SQIVND (reference sequence). V gave up 7 bases and J gave up 3 bases; unmatched junction bases: 3. The CDR3 has 15 residues. CDR3 sequence reads: CASMGLAGSYNEQFF. DNA for the CDR3: TGTGCCAGTATGGGACTAGCGGGGAGCTACAATGAGCAGTTCTTC.

V is TRBV12-3 or TRBV12-4 and J is TRBJ2-2; D remains unclear. With 3 bases removed from V and 7 bases from J, the gap between germline ends came to 9 bases. CDR3 length equals 13 residues. CDR3 nucleotides: TGTGCCAGCAGTTTGGCCGGGCACGGGGAGCTGTTTTTT. This gives the protein CASSLAGHGELFF.

This clonotype was counted ten times or more. V is TRBV7-9 and J is TRBJ2-3; the D is unclear. Germline V gene data show CDR1 as SEHNR and CDR2 as FQNEAQ (reference sequence). The ends were cut back, 5 bases at V and 1 base at J, with 10 bases in the middle. CDR3 size: 14 residues. CDR3 protein: CASSVSIRTDTQYF. The CDR3, as DNA: TGTGCCAGCAGCGTATCTATTCGCACAGATACGCAGTATTTT.

The V and J genes are TRBV29-1 and TRBJ1-5, with unresolved D. Germline V CDR1 and CDR2: SQVTM, ANQGSEA. CDR3 length equals 13 residues. V lost 4 bases and J 0 bases, leaving 7 bases between the germline ends. The CDR3 DNA is TGCAGCGTTGCCGAATATAGCAATCAGCCCCAGCATTTT. Protein product: CSVAEYSNQPQHF.